This TCR beta chain was found in a study of cytomegalovirus exposure and HLA in healthy donors. Study outcomes and limitations: A list of 164 TCR beta chains associated with cytomegalovirus was given. CMV serostatus stood as the only immune exposure information on hand. TCR beta V- and J-gene trimming, according to a later analysis, was linked to a missense DCLRE1C variant. Rare TCR sequences predominated, though certain public TCRs were found in many donors.

This CDR3 is 14 amino acids long. Germline CDR1 LNHDA, CDR2 SQIVND (reference sequence). The V end was cut by 5 bases, the J end by 3 bases, with 14 bases between. This clone is categorized as medium-sized. The antigen is undetermined. PCR was performed using 60 Vbeta and 13 Jbeta primers. Clones were read by immunoSEQ multiplex PCR, and TCRdb kept only the in-frame ones, dropping some. The repertoire consists of 110,000 or so clones, with around 75% occurring once and the leading ten covering less than 2.5%. Sequenced sample: PBMCs. This chain joins TRBV19 and TRBJ2-7; D gene unclear. The sequence came from a young man in good health and CMV-seronegative. The CDR3 nucleotides read TGTGCCAGTAGTCGCGGCGGCGGAAACTACGAGCAGTACTTC. Its translation: CASSRGGGNYEQYF.